These 26 T cell receptor beta chains originate from one sample sequenced in a study of T-cell reconstitution after alpha-beta-depleted transplantation in children. TCRbeta library construction was performed incorporating unique molecular identifiers. TCRdb reprocessed the PCR reads with MiXCR, giving one entry per CDR3 protein. The sample yields 200,000 to 300,000 distinct CDR3 sequences, about 25% seen once. The sequenced sample was PBMCs, obtained before TCRalphabeta/CD19-depleted stem cell transplant. The source of these receptors is a girl aged 2 to 9 with Fanconi anemia, due to receive a stem cell transplant.

V usage is TRBV7-3 and J usage is TRBJ2-1, with 7 positions matching TRBD2. V shed 3 bases, J shed 3 bases, and the junction held 5 bases outside the gene matches. The CDR3 runs 15 residues. Germline loops: CDR1 SGHTA, CDR2 FQGTGA. The CDR3 spells CASSLGSGCYNEQFF. CDR3 DNA: TGTGCCAGCAGCTTGGGTAGCGGGTGCTACAATGAGCAGTTCTTC.

The sample holds many counts of this clonotype. The J gene is TRBJ1-1, the V gene TRBV20-1; 8 bases line up with TRBD1. CDR3 size: 14 residues. V was pared by 0 bases and J by 8 bases, with 8 bases of the junction left unmatched. The germline gives CDR1 DFQATT, CDR2 SNEGSKA (reference sequence). CDR3 sequence: CSARDPRGHVEAFF. Written as DNA, the CDR3 is TGCAGTGCTAGAGATCCCAGGGGGCATGTGGAAGCTTTCTTT.

The chain is built from TRBV29-1 and TRBJ1-1; D call uncertain. CDR1 is SQVTM, CDR2 ANQGSEA, per germline. The V gene lost 3 bases and the J gene lost 1 base, with 6 bases spanning the gap. The CDR3 spans 12 residues. CDR3 region: CSVDFQNTEAFF. In nucleotides, the CDR3 is TGCAGCGTTGATTTCCAGAACACTGAAGCTTTCTTT.

The chain is built from TRBV2 and TRBJ2-5; TRBD2 aligns across 8 bases. CDR1 and CDR2 from the germline V gene are SNHLY and FYNNEI. The CDR3 is made up of 15 amino acids. Unmatched junction bases numbered 8, after V lost 3 bases and J lost 5 bases. The CDR3 nucleotides are TGTGCCAGCAGTGATATCGGACTAGCTGGCGAGACCCAGTACTTC. This codes for CASSDIGLAGETQYF.

The V gene is TRBV5-1, the J gene TRBJ2-7; 10 bases line up with TRBD2. The CDR3 is 15 residues long. In germline, CDR1 is SGHRS, CDR2 YFSETQ. The V segment lost 1 base and the J segment 3 bases; nucleotides outside the gene matches: 4. This chain's CDR3 is CASSLWASGGYEQYF. CDR3 DNA sequence: TGCGCCAGCAGCTTGTGGGCTAGCGGGGGCTACGAGCAGTACTTC.

This clonotype was recorded a few times. The chain carries TRBV10-3 and TRBJ2-7, with D unresolved. CDR3 length equals 12 residues. V dropped 8 bases and J dropped 4 bases, with 12 bases sitting between them. Germline V gene data show CDR1 as ENHRY and CDR2 as SYGVKD. The DNA of the CDR3 is TGTGCCATCTCCAGCATCTGGTACGAGCAGTACTTC. It translates to CAISSIWYEQYF.

Of note for this clonotype: A much larger clone differs from this one at a single base, so this may be a read error. CDR3 sequence: CSARHSGANVLTF. The CDR3 nucleotides read TGCAGTGCTAGACACTCTGGGGCCAACGTCCTGACTTTC. The chain carries TRBV20-1 and TRBJ2-6; D unresolved. Germline CDR1 is DFQATT and CDR2 is SNEGSKA (reference sequence). Trimming shortened V by 2 bases and J by 0 bases, and 2 bases separated the two germline ends. This CDR3 region has 13 residues.

A few counts support this clonotype. This chain uses TRBV7-2 with TRBJ2-7, with 8 bases lining up with TRBD2. Germline V gene sequence: CDR1 SGHTA, CDR2 FQGNSA. CDR3 length: 17 residues. V was pared by 1 base and J by 0 bases, with 8 bases of the junction left unmatched. The CDR3 spells CASSLGFSGVSSYEQYF. The CDR3 nucleotides are TGTGCCAGCAGCTTAGGTTTTAGCGGGGTTAGCTCCTACGAGCAGTACTTC.

This clonotype was observed many times. This chain links TRBV15 with TRBJ2-3; the D call may be TRBD1 or TRBD2 (5 bases each). The CDR3 runs 15 residues. The ends were cut back, 4 bases at V and 5 bases at J, with 16 bases in the middle. Germline assignment: CDR1 LNHNV and CDR2 YYDKDF (reference sequence). The CDR3 sequence is CATSTFGALGDTQYF. The CDR3 DNA sequence: TGTGCCACCAGCACCTTCGGGGCGCTAGGAGATACGCAGTATTTT.

This clonotype was counted at least ten times. The chain links TRBV29-1 to TRBJ2-3; 8 bases agree with TRBD1. The CDR3 is 16 residues long. The V gene's germline CDR1 is SQVTM and CDR2 ANQGSEA. J lost 3 bases, V lost 4 bases, and 12 bases had no gene match. CDR3 sequence: CSVGRSGGAGTDTQYF. CDR3 bases: TGCAGCGTTGGGCGATCAGGGGGCGCTGGGACAGATACGCAGTATTTT.

The sample holds many counts of this clonotype. The V call is TRBV7-2, the J call TRBJ2-5, with 7 bases fitting TRBD2. With V trimmed by 0 bases and J by 0 bases, 1 base remained unmatched. Germline CDR1 is SGHTA and CDR2 is FQGNSA. This CDR3 spans 15 amino acids. The chain's CDR3 is CASSLARGYQETQYF. CDR3 in DNA: TGTGCCAGCAGCTTAGCGCGGGGGTACCAAGAGACCCAGTACTTC. The whole variable domain, filled in from reference TRBV7-2 and TRBJ2-5, reads GAGVSQSPSNKVTEKGKDVELRCDPISGHTALYWYRQSLGQGLEFLIYFQGNSAPDKSGLPSDRFSAERTGGSVSTLTIQRTQQEDSAVYLCASSLARGYQETQYFGPGTRLLVL.

The chain joins TRBV6-2 or TRBV6-3 to TRBJ2-7; D may match TRBD1 or TRBD2 (5 bases each). V was trimmed by 8 bases and J by 4 bases, leaving 15 bases between them. Per the germline V gene, CDR1 is MNHEY and CDR2 is SVGEGT. The CDR3 is 13 residues long. CDR3: CASGSGTRYEQYF. The CDR3 bases are TGTGCCAGCGGGTCCGGGACCAGATACGAGCAGTACTTC.

This clonotype was found many times. The chain employs TRBV27 and TRBJ2-3; 7 bases fit TRBD2. Per the germline V gene, CDR1 is MNHEY and CDR2 is SMNVEV (reference sequence). With 0 bases clipped from V and 2 bases from J, the junction kept 8 bases outside the gene matches. This CDR3 is built from 17 residues. This CDR3 is CASSLSATSAYTDTQYF. DNA for the CDR3: TGTGCCAGCAGTTTATCAGCCACTAGCGCGTACACAGATACGCAGTATTTT.

This clonotype appeared many times. The V and J genes are TRBV5-4 and TRBJ2-1; D gene ambiguous. The V end was cut by 6 bases, the J end by 6 bases, with 7 bases between. Germline V CDR1 and CDR2: SGHNT, YYREEE (reference sequence). This CDR3 comprises 11 residues. This CDR3 reads CASTSVNEQFF. The DNA of the CDR3 is TGTGCCAGCACTAGTGTCAATGAGCAGTTCTTC.

Ten or more counts support this clonotype. The CDR3 here is CASSQDGTSSNEQFF. Written as DNA, the CDR3 is TGTGCCAGCAGCCAAGATGGGACTAGTTCCAATGAGCAGTTCTTC. The rearrangement joins TRBV4-2 to TRBJ2-1, with 8 bases aligning to TRBD2. Germline assignment: CDR1 LGHNA and CDR2 YNFKEQ. The CDR3 runs 15 residues. The V segment lost 0 bases and the J segment 6 bases; nucleotides outside the gene matches: 4.

The J gene is TRBJ2-1, the V gene TRBV7-3; D not certain. Germline V gene lookup returns CDR1 SGHTA and CDR2 FQGTGA. V lost 1 base, J lost 2 bases, and 9 bases lay in between. The CDR3 is made up of 15 amino acids. The DNA of the CDR3 is TGTGCCAGCAGCTTAATGCGGAGCGCCTACAATGAGCAGTTCTTC. Encoded protein: CASSLMRSAYNEQFF.

The chain carries TRBV4-2 and TRBJ2-1, with a possible D match to TRBD2 (5 bases). The CDR3 is 16 amino acids. Germline values: CDR1 LGHNA, CDR2 YNFKEQ. V lost 4 bases, J lost 1 base, and 14 bases lay in between. Here the CDR3 reads CASSLTGDQSYNEQFF. Here the CDR3 DNA reads TGTGCCAGCAGCCTCACCGGGGATCAATCCTACAATGAGCAGTTCTTC.

This clonotype was seen ten or more times. The CDR3 spells CASSRLAGNYEQYF. CDR3 nucleotides: TGTGCCAGCAGCCGGCTAGCGGGAAACTACGAGCAGTACTTC. V gene TRBV3-1 combines with J gene TRBJ2-7; 9 bases are shared with TRBD2. Losses at the gene ends were 4 bases for V and 3 bases for J; bases not matched to a gene: 4. Per germline, CDR1 LGHDT and CDR2 YNNKEL (reference sequence). The CDR3 is 14 amino acids.

The rearrangement joins TRBV7-3 to TRBJ2-2; D possibly corresponds to TRBD1 (6 bases). The V gene's germline CDR1 is SGHTA and CDR2 FQGTGA. Trimming removed 1 base at V and 4 bases at J, with 10 bases between. This CDR3 is built from 15 residues. CDR3 loop: CASSLRGPATGELFF. In nucleotides, the CDR3 is TGTGCCAGCAGCTTAAGGGGGCCTGCCACCGGGGAGCTGTTTTTT.

This clonotype was recorded many times. The chain joins TRBV5-1 to TRBJ2-5; no reliable D call. In germline, CDR1 is SGHRS, CDR2 YFSETQ. This CDR3 comprises 12 residues. With 1 base removed from V and 5 bases from J, the gap between germline ends came to 6 bases. In DNA, the CDR3 is TGCGCCAGCAGCTTGACTTGGGAGACCCAGTACTTC. Protein product: CASSLTWETQYF.

The chain carries TRBV24-1 and TRBJ2-3, with D tentatively TRBD1 (6 bases). Trimming removed 4 bases at V and 4 bases at J, with 20 bases between. CDR1 is KGHDR, CDR2 SFDVKD, per germline. The CDR3 is 17 residues long. Here the CDR3 DNA reads TGTGCCACCAGTGACGGATTAGGGGGTGCCATCGCAGATACGCAGTATTTT. This sequence encodes CATSDGLGGAIADTQYF.

This clonotype showed up just a few times. The rearrangement joins TRBV4-1 to TRBJ2-3, with D maybe TRBD2 (5 bases). The CDR3 totals 11 residues. V lost 7 bases to trimming and J lost 8 bases, with 10 bases between them. Germline V lookup: CDR1 MGHRA, CDR2 YSYEKL. CDR3 nucleotide sequence: TGCGCCAGCACGGGTGGGAGTACGCAGTATTTT. It specifies CASTGGSTQYF.

There are many counts of this clonotype. The chain combines TRBV7-2 with TRBJ1-1; TRBD1 might be the D (5 bases). V was trimmed by 1 base and J by 10 bases, leaving 13 bases between them. The CDR3 sequence is 13 residues long. Germline CDR1 is SGHTA and CDR2 is FQGNSA. CDR3 sequence (DNA): TGTGCCAGCAGCTTAGAGCCAGGGATGGTAGCTTTCTTT. Its protein is CASSLEPGMVAFF.

This clonotype has more than one count but fewer than ten. The V gene is TRBV29-1, the J gene TRBJ2-5; possible D gene TRBD2, 7 bases. The CDR3 is 11 amino acids. V lost 5 bases, J lost 7 bases, and 11 bases lay in between. The germline V gene has CDR1 SQVTM and CDR2 ANQGSEA. CDR3 protein: CSVYREGTQYF. The CDR3 region has the DNA TGCAGCGTTTACAGGGAGGGGACCCAGTACTTC.

The chain is built from TRBV5-1 and TRBJ2-1, with a weak D call TRBD2 (6 bases). The V gene's germline CDR1 is SGHRS and CDR2 YFSETQ. Trimming cost V 3 bases and J 9 bases, with 19 bases left between them. The CDR3 consists of 15 residues. The DNA for the CDR3 is TGCGCCAGCAGCTCGGGACTCCCCCGGTCCGCTGAGCAGTTCTTC. It specifies CASSSGLPRSAEQFF.

This clonotype appeared many times. The CDR3 protein is CASSSPSLANYEQYF. Written as DNA, the CDR3 is TGTGCCAGCAGTTCACCGTCACTAGCGAACTACGAGCAGTACTTC. This sequence joins TRBV6-5 and TRBJ2-7, with 7 bases lining up with TRBD2. The CDR3 is 15 amino acids. Germline V gives CDR1 MNHEY, CDR2 SVGAGI. J lost 3 bases, V lost 4 bases, and 9 bases had no gene match.